The next 19 T cell receptor beta chains were all read from a single sample in a study of T-cell memory formation after mild COVID-19. In TCRdb, the 5' RACE reads were re-called with MiXCR into one record per CDR3 protein. The sample has hundreds of thousands of distinct CDR3 sequences, under 25% seen once. The sequencing sample was made of PBMCs or a T cell subset sorted from them (not recorded which). These receptors came from an adult woman who had mild COVID-19 (a few samples of this study predate the infection). Cell type and time point are not known.

V gene TRBV5-1 combines with J gene TRBJ2-7; TRBD1 aligns across 7 bases. The germline gives CDR1 SGHRS, CDR2 YFSETQ. V lost 0 bases, J lost 6 bases, and 6 bases stayed unmatched. The length of the CDR3 is 14 residues. CDR3 nucleotide sequence: TGCGCCAGCAGCTTGGCGGCAGGGGGTCCCGAGCAGTACTTC. Protein: CASSLAAGGPEQYF.

The V gene is TRBV10-3, the J gene TRBJ2-4; 7 positions match TRBD2. From germline, CDR1 is ENHRY and CDR2 SYGVKD. The CDR3 length is 17 residues. V was pared by 0 bases and J by 2 bases, with 7 bases of the junction left unmatched. The CDR3 DNA reads TGTGCCATCAGTGAGTCTATCGCTAGCGGACCCAAAAACATTCAGTACTTC. The encoded protein is CAISESIASGPKNIQYF.

V gene TRBV12-3 or TRBV12-4 combines with J gene TRBJ1-6; TRBD1 might be the D (6 bases). The V end lost 6 bases, the J end lost 8 bases, and 14 bases lay between the germline ends. CDR3 length: 14 residues. The CDR3 coding sequence is TGTGCCAGCAGGGGGGCAGGGACCCATTCACCCCTCCACTTT. This encodes CASRGAGTHSPLHF.

This clonotype was found a few times. The chain is built from TRBV3-1 and TRBJ2-1; no reliable D call. Trimming shortened V by 3 bases and J by 7 bases, and 7 bases separated the two germline ends. The V gene's germline CDR1 is LGHDT and CDR2 YNNKEL (reference sequence). CDR3 length: 12 residues. The CDR3 loop reads CASSQSGNEQFF. CDR3 DNA: TGTGCCAGCAGCCAGTCCGGGAATGAGCAGTTCTTC.

This clonotype was picked up a small number of times. The chain joins TRBV7-8 to TRBJ1-2; no firm D call. This CDR3 spans 15 amino acids. V was cut by 4 bases and J by 6 bases, with 18 bases left in between. The V gene's germline CDR1 is SGHVS and CDR2 FQNEAQ. The CDR3 coding sequence is TGTGCCAGCAGCTCACCTCAGGCCCCGGGAGATGGCTACACCTTC. This encodes CASSSPQAPGDGYTF.

V is TRBV10-3 and J is TRBJ1-2; TRBD1 aligns across 7 bases. The CDR3 totals 14 residues. V shed 5 bases and J 3 bases; nucleotides not matched to a gene: 6. Germline assignment: CDR1 ENHRY and CDR2 SYGVKD. CDR3 sequence reads: CAISPSTGYYGYTF. Here the CDR3 DNA reads TGTGCCATCAGTCCCTCGACAGGGTACTATGGCTACACCTTC.

V and J are TRBV9 and TRBJ2-3; tentatively, D is TRBD2 (5 bases). The CDR3 is 17 residues long. Germline-derived CDR1 and CDR2 are SGDLS and YYNGEE. The germline V and J ends were trimmed by 4 bases and 0 bases, with 18 bases remaining between them. CDR3: CASSRSGAPSSTDTQYF. The CDR3 coding sequence is TGTGCCAGCAGCAGAAGCGGAGCCCCTTCTAGCACAGATACGCAGTATTTT.

The V gene is TRBV7-6, the J gene TRBJ2-3, with 9 bases aligning to TRBD1. CDR3 length: 14 residues. The germline CDR1 and CDR2 sequences are SGHVS and FNYEAQ. V trimming: 3 bases; J trimming: 5 bases; junction bases outside the gene matches: 3. The CDR3 nucleotides read TGTGCCAGCAGCTTCGGGACAGGGATAGATACGCAGTATTTT. Translating it yields CASSFGTGIDTQYF.

The chain uses TRBV7-3 and TRBJ2-1; D is unclear. Germline V gene lookup returns CDR1 SGHTA and CDR2 FQGTGA. CDR3 length: 13 residues. V gave up 5 bases and J gave up 9 bases, with 14 bases separating them. Written as DNA, the CDR3 is TGTGCCAGCAGCCCACGGACGGGCGGTGAGCAGTTCTTC. Translating it yields CASSPRTGGEQFF.

A few counts support this clonotype. This chain links TRBV12-3 or TRBV12-4 with TRBJ2-2; D call uncertain. CDR3 length: 16 amino acids. V was clipped by 5 bases and J by 4 bases, with 17 bases between them. This CDR3 is CASSMGLATITGELFF. CDR3 sequence (DNA): TGTGCCAGCAGTATGGGCTTAGCCACGATCACCGGGGAGCTGTTTTTT.

This clonotype turned up a few times. J is TRBJ1-1 and V is TRBV7-8; perhaps TRBD1 as D (6 bases). V was pared by 8 bases and J by 1 base, with 17 bases between. The CDR3 is 15 residues long. The germline gives CDR1 SGHVS, CDR2 FQNEAQ. This CDR3 is CASYLPGQSNTEAFF. CDR3 sequence (DNA): TGTGCCAGCTACCTACCCGGACAGTCGAACACTGAAGCTTTCTTT.

This clonotype was seen more than once but under ten times. V is TRBV20-1 and J is TRBJ2-3, with D hard to call. This CDR3 is built from 10 residues. V lost 3 bases, J lost 4 bases, and 2 bases lay in between. Germline CDR1 DFQATT, CDR2 SNEGSKA (reference sequence). The CDR3 loop is CSASSDTQYF. The CDR3, as DNA: TGCAGTGCTAGTTCAGATACGCAGTATTTT.

This clonotype turned up a few times. The gene calls are TRBV4-2 and TRBJ1-5; a weak D match, TRBD1 (5 bases). This CDR3 spans 16 amino acids. Trimming left V 1 base short and J 5 bases short, with 15 bases between. Germline CDR1 reads LGHNA; CDR2 reads YNFKEQ. The CDR3 nucleotides read TGTGCCAGCAGCCAAGGTTATAAGGACACATATCAGCCCCAGCATTTT. Its translation is CASSQGYKDTYQPQHF.

The CDR3 coding sequence is TGTGCCAGCAGCCTAAGCGGGACAGCTAACTATGGCTACACCTTC. Residues: CASSLSGTANYGYTF. The chain recombines TRBV7-2 with TRBJ1-2; 7 bases align to TRBD1. Germline V gene sequence: CDR1 SGHTA, CDR2 FQGNSA. There are 15 residues in the CDR3. J gave up 0 bases and V 5 bases, and 6 bases lay outside the gene matches.

The table lists this clonotype with a few counts. The chain joins TRBV24-1 to TRBJ1-5; D is uncertain. The length of the CDR3 is 14 residues. Trimming took 1 base from V and 7 from J, leaving 10 bases between them. Germline V gene sequence: CDR1 KGHDR, CDR2 SFDVKD. The CDR3 spells CATSDFGSHQPQHF. The CDR3 region has the DNA TGTGCCACCAGTGATTTTGGGTCTCACCAGCCCCAGCATTTT.

The chain has TRBV20-1 and TRBJ2-1; D is possibly TRBD2 (6 bases). V was clipped by 2 bases and J by 5 bases, with 19 bases between them. The V gene's germline CDR1 is DFQATT and CDR2 SNEGSKA (reference sequence). The CDR3 loop spans 16 amino acids. CDR3 sequence (DNA): TGCAGTGCTAGAAATCGGCGTCTAGCGAGCAACAATGAGCAGTTCTTC. Residues: CSARNRRLASNNEQFF.

As for this clonotype: The junction differs from germline at one of its ends, possibly a read error. V gene TRBV3-1 combines with J gene TRBJ1-1; D is possibly TRBD1 (6 bases). The germline V gene encodes CDR1 LGHDT and CDR2 YNNKEL (reference sequence). There are 15 residues in the CDR3. The CDR3 DNA follows: TGTGCCAGCAGCCAAGGGACAGCTGTGAAGACTGAAGCTTTCTTT. Translating gives CASSQGTAVKTEAFF. The entire variable domain, with the rest obtained from reference TRBV3-1 and TRBJ1-1, is as follows: DTAVSQTPKYLVTQMGNDKSIKCEQNLGHDTMYWYKQDSKKFLKIMFSYNNKELIINETVPNRFSPKSPDKAHLNLHINSLELGDSAVYFCASSQGTAVKTEAFFGQGTRLTVV.

In regard to this clonotype: A single base separates this from a much larger clone, so it may be a read error. The V and J genes are TRBV12-3 or TRBV12-4 and TRBJ2-2; 10 bases line up with TRBD2. Losses at the gene ends were 5 bases for V and 4 bases for J; bases not matched to a gene: 1. The CDR3 is made up of 14 amino acids. DNA of the CDR3: TGTGCCAGCAGTAGGACTAGCGGCACCGGGGAGCTGTTTTTT. This encodes CASSRTSGTGELFF.

The chain combines TRBV20-1 with TRBJ1-1; no reliable D call. CDR1 DFQATT and CDR2 SNEGSKA come from the germline V gene (reference sequence). This CDR3 spans 13 amino acids. The germline V and J ends were trimmed by 0 bases and 2 bases, with 7 bases remaining between them. The CDR3 spells CSARDQINTEAFF. In DNA form, the CDR3 reads TGCAGTGCTAGAGATCAGATTAACACTGAAGCTTTCTTT.